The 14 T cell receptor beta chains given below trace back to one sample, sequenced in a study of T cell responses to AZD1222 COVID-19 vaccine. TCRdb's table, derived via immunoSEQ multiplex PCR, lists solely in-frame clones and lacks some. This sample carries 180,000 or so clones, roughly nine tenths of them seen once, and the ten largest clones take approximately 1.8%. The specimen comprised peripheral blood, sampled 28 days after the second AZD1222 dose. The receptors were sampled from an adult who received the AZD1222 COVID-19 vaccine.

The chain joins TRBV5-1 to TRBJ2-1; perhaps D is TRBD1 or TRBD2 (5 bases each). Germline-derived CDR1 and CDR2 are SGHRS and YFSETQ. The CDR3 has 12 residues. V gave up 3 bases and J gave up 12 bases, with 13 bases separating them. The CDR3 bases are TGCGCCAGCAGCTCCGGTGGGGGTTTGCAGTTCTTC. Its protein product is CASSSGGGLQFF.

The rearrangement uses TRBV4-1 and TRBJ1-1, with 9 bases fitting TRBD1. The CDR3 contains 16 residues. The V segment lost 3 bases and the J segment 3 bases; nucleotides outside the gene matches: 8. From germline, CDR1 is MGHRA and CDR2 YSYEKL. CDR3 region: CASSHRTGVADTEAFF. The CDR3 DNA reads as TGCGCCAGCAGCCACCGGACAGGGGTGGCCGACACTGAAGCTTTCTTT.

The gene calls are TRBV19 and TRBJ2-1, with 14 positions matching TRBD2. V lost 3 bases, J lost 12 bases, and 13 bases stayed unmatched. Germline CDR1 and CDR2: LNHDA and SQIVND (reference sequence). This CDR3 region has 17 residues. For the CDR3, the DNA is TGTGCCAGTAGTATCCCGAGACTAGCGGGGGGGTCCTTCCCGCAGTTCTTC. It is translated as CASSIPRLAGGSFPQFF.

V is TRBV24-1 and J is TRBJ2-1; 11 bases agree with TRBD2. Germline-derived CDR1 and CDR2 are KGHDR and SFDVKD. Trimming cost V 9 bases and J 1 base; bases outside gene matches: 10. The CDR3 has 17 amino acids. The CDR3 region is CATSTGRLAGSYNEQFF. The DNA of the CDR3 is TGTGCCACCTCTACGGGCCGACTAGCGGGATCCTACAATGAGCAGTTCTTC.

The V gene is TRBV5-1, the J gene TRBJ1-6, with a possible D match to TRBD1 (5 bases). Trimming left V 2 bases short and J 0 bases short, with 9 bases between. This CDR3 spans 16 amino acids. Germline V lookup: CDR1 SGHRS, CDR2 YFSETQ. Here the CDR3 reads CASSFRGSSYNSPLHF. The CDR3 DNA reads TGCGCCAGCAGCTTTAGGGGCAGCTCCTATAATTCACCCCTCCACTTT.

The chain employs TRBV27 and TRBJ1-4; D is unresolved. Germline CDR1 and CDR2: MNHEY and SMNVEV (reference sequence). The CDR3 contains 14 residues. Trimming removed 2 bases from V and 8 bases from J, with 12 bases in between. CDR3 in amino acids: CASSLGTLGEKLFF. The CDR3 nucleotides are TGTGCCAGCAGTTTAGGAACTCTAGGCGAAAAACTGTTTTTT. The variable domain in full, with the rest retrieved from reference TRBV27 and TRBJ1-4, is EAQVTQNPRYLITVTGKKLTVTCSQNMNHEYMSWYRQDPGLGLRQIYYSMNVEVTDKGDVPEGYKVSRKEKRNFPLILESPSPNQTSLYFCASSLGTLGEKLFFGSGTQLSVL.

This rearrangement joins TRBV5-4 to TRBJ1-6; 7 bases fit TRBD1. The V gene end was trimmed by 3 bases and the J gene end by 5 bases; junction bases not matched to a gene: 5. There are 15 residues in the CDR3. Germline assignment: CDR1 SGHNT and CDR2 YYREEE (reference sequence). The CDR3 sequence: CASSSRDSNNSPLHF. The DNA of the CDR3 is TGTGCCAGCAGCTCCCGGGACAGCAATAATTCACCCCTCCACTTT.

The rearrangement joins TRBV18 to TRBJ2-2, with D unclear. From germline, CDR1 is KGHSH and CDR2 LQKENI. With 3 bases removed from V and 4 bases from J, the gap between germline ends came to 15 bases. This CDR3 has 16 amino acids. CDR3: CASSPVAFPGTGELFF. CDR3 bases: TGTGCCAGCTCACCGGTCGCCTTCCCAGGCACCGGGGAGCTGTTTTTT.

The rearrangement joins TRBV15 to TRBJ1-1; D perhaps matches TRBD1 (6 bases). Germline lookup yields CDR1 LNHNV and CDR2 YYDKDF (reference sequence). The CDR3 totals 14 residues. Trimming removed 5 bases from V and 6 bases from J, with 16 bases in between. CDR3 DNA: TGTGCCACCAGCCCCCTAGGGGGGCGTTCTGAAGCTTTCTTT. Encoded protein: CATSPLGGRSEAFF.

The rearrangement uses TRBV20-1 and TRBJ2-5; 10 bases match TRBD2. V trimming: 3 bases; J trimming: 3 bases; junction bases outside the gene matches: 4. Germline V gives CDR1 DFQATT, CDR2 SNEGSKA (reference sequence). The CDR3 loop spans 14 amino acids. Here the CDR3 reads CSASLLAGKETQYF. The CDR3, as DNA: TGCAGTGCTAGTTTACTAGCGGGAAAAGAGACCCAGTACTTC.

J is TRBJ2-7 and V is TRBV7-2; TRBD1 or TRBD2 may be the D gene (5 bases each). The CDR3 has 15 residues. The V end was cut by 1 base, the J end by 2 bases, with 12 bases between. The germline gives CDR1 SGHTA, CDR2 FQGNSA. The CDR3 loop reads CASSLEGQGAYEQYF. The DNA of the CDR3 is TGTGCCAGCAGCTTAGAGGGGCAGGGAGCCTACGAGCAGTACTTC.

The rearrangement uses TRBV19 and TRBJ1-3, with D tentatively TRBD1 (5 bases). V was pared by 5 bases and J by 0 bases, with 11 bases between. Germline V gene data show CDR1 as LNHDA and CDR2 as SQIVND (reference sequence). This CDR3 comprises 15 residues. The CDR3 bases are TGTGCCAGTAGTCTAACAGGTTCCTCTGGAAACACCATATATTTT. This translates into CASSLTGSSGNTIYF.

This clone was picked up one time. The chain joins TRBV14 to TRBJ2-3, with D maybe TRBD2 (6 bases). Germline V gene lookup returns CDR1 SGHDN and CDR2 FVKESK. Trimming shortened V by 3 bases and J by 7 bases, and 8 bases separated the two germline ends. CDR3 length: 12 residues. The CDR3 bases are TGTGCCAGCAGCCAGGGACTCTATACGCAGTATTTT. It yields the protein CASSQGLYTQYF.

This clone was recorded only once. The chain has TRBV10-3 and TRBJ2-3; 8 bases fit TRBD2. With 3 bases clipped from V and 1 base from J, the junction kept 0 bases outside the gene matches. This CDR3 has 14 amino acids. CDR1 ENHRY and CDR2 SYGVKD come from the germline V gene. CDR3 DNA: TGTGCCATCAGTGACGGGGGGGGCACAGATACGCAGTATTTT. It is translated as CAISDGGGTDTQYF.